This T cell receptor beta chain was profiled in a study of cytomegalovirus exposure and HLA in healthy donors. Worth noting for this clone: The antigen is not known. Other DNA sequences in the sample encode the same CDR3.

The primer mix had 60 Vbeta and 13 Jbeta primers. Libraries were prepared by immunoSEQ multiplex PCR; TCRdb keeps only in-frame clonotypes and omits some of them. The data show about 89,000 clones, 79% seen once. Study-wide results and caveats: V- and J-gene trimming of TCR beta was linked (in a later analysis) to a missense DCLRE1C variant.

V was shortened by 4 bases and J by 3 bases, with 10 bases between the two germline ends. Per germline, CDR1 SGHRS and CDR2 YFSETQ. This CDR3 spans 13 amino acids. Every donor was a healthy person donating bone marrow. Specimen: PBMCs. The J gene is TRBJ1-1, the V gene TRBV5-1, with D possibly TRBD1 on 6 matching bases. The receptor's source is a man aged 30-40 years in good health and CMV-seronegative. The CDR3 protein is CASSLQGDTEAFF. CDR3 sequence (DNA): TGCGCCAGCAGCCTACAGGGAGACACTGAAGCTTTCTTT.